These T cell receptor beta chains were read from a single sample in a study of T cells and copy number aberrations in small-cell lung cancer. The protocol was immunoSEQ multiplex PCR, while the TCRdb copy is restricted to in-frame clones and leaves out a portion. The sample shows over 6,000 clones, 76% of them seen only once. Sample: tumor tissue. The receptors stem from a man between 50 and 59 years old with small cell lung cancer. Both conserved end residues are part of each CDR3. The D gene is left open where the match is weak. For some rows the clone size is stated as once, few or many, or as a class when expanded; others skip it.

CDR3: CASSLTPAVDIGELFF; DNA: TGTGCCAGCAGTTTAACTCCCGCGGTCGACATCGGGGAGCTGTTTTTT; V: TRBV28; size: few; D: NA; J: TRBJ2-2
CDR3: CAIRGLNTEAFF; DNA: TGTGCCATACGCGGGCTGAACACTGAAGCTTTCTTT; V: TRBV19; size: once; D: NA; J: TRBJ1-1
CDR3: CASSSSGTGPGELFF; DNA: TGTGCCAGCAGCTCCTCCGGGACCGGACCCGGGGAGCTGTTTTTT; V: TRBV7-8; size: NA; D: NA; J: TRBJ2-2
CDR3: CASSGGAGGRYEQYF; DNA: TGCGCCAGCAGCGGAGGAGCGGGAGGTCGTTACGAGCAGTACTTC; V: TRBV5-1; size: NA; D: TRBD2; J: TRBJ2-7
CDR3: CATSRGRGVYEQYF; DNA: TGTGCCACGAGCAGGGGTCGTGGAGTCTACGAGCAGTACTTC; V: TRBV7-9; size: once; D: NA; J: TRBJ2-7
CDR3: CASSLAEYGYTF; DNA: TGTGCCAGCAGCTTAGCGGAGTATGGCTACACCTTC; V: TRBV5-6; size: NA; D: NA; J: TRBJ1-2
CDR3: CASSLPRAGGNEQFF; DNA: TGTGCCAGCAGTTTACCCAGGGCCGGGGGGAATGAGCAGTTCTTC; V: TRBV27; size: NA; D: TRBD2; J: TRBJ2-1
CDR3: CASSREATLYNEQFF; DNA: TGTGCCAGCTCACGGGAAGCGACCCTCTACAATGAGCAGTTCTTC; V: TRBV18; size: large; D: NA; J: TRBJ2-1
CDR3: CASSLHRTTGELFF; DNA: TGTGCCAGCAGCTTACACAGGACGACCGGGGAGCTGTTTTTT; V: TRBV7-3; size: NA; D: NA; J: TRBJ2-2
CDR3: CASSSDRVKGYTF; DNA: TGTGCCAGCAGCTCGGACAGGGTAAAGGGCTACACCTTC; V: TRBV7-9; size: large; D: TRBD1; J: TRBJ1-2
CDR3: CASSRGYLELAKNIQYF; DNA: TGCGCCAGCAGCCGGGGATACCTAGAGCTAGCCAAAAACATTCAGTACTTC; V: TRBV4-1; size: NA; D: NA; J: TRBJ2-4
CDR3: CASTPLANSDTQYF; DNA: TGTGCCAGCACCCCGCTAGCTAATTCAGATACGCAGTATTTT; V: TRBV7-8; size: NA; D: NA; J: TRBJ2-3
CDR3: CASSLWPSGSYEQYF; DNA: TGTGCCAGCAGCTTATGGCCTAGCGGAAGCTACGAGCAGTACTTC; V: TRBV7-2; size: NA; D: TRBD2; J: TRBJ2-7
CDR3: CASSLGAGQGADGYTF; DNA: TGTGCCAGCAGCTTAGGCGCGGGACAGGGGGCGGACGGCTACACCTTC; V: TRBV7-3; size: NA; D: TRBD1; J: TRBJ1-2
CDR3: CASSSFAGGSYGYTF; DNA: TGTGCCAGCAGTTCATTCGCAGGGGGCAGCTATGGCTACACCTTC; V: TRBV28; size: NA; D: TRBD1; J: TRBJ1-2
CDR3: CASSPRTDSTDTQYF; DNA: TGTGCCAGCAGCCCCCGGACAGATAGCACAGATACGCAGTATTTT; V: TRBV9; size: NA; D: NA; J: TRBJ2-3
CDR3: CASSLVPSNLGETQYF; DNA: TGTGCCAGCAGCTTAGTTCCCAGCAACCTTGGAGAGACCCAGTACTTC; V: TRBV11-2; size: few; D: NA; J: TRBJ2-5
CDR3: CASSWGYNEQFF; DNA: TGTGCCAGCAGTTGGGGTTACAATGAGCAGTTCTTC; V: TRBV25-1; size: NA; D: NA; J: TRBJ2-1
CDR3: CASSLAGGVTEAFF; DNA: TGTGCCAGCAGCTTGGCGGGAGGGGTAACTGAAGCTTTCTTT; V: TRBV5-6; size: NA; D: NA; J: TRBJ1-1
CDR3: CASSLWDGAEAFF; DNA: TGTGCCAGCAGCTTATGGGATGGGGCAGAAGCTTTCTTT; V: TRBV11-2; size: NA; D: NA; J: TRBJ1-1